The rows below give T cell receptor beta chains drawn from one sample of a study of blood T cell repertoires in COVID-19. Here immunoSEQ multiplex PCR was the method, and the copy in TCRdb shows in-frame clones only, minus some. The sample records about 140,000 clones, approximately 90% being singletons. Material: peripheral blood. These receptors all stem from a human donor with COVID-19, enrolled during active disease. The donor label of this sample is uncertain. Each CDR3 is given with its conserved first and last residue. A D gene is named only where the DNA matches it firmly. Clone size is shown for a subset of rows, as once, few, many or a class of expanded clone.

V gene	J gene	clone size	D gene	CDR3 DNA	CDR3 protein
TRBV27	TRBJ1-5	NA	NA	TGTGCCAGCACCCCTAGGGGGGGCGCGAGCAATCAGCCCCAGCATTTT	CASTPRGGASNQPQHF
TRBV7-2	TRBJ1-2	NA	TRBD1	TGTGCCAGCAGCCCTTTACAGGGGGCGAAGGGCTACACCTTC	CASSPLQGAKGYTF
TRBV5-1	TRBJ1-4	NA	TRBD1	TGCGCCAGCAGCTTGGGACAGGGGGTGGGTAAGCTGTTTTTT	CASSLGQGVGKLFF
TRBV19	TRBJ2-7	NA	TRBD1	TGTGCCAGTAGTATAACCGGGACAGTTAACTACGAGCAGTACTTC	CASSITGTVNYEQYF
TRBV11-3	TRBJ2-7	few	TRBD2	TGTGCCAGCAGCCAAGACGGGGGGGGAGCCTACGAGCAGTACTTC	CASSQDGGGAYEQYF
TRBV7-9	TRBJ2-7	NA	TRBD2	TGTGCCAGCAGTCGGGGGGGAGTACCCTACGAGCAGTACTTC	CASSRGGVPYEQYF
TRBV12-3/TRBV12-4	TRBJ2-3	NA	NA	TGTGCCAGCAGTTGGGCCGCAGATACGCAGTATTTT	CASSWAADTQYF
TRBV14	TRBJ1-6	NA	NA	TGTGCCAGCAGCCAAGCCCCAAATTCACCCCTCCACTTT	CASSQAPNSPLHF
TRBV19	TRBJ2-3	NA	NA	TGTGCCAGTAGTATGGCACAGGGTGAGGGGGATACGCAGTATTTT	CASSMAQGEGDTQYF
TRBV14	TRBJ2-2	NA	TRBD1	TGTGCCAGCAGCCAAGGACAGGGCTGGGAGCTGTTTTTT	CASSQGQGWELFF
TRBV5-1	TRBJ2-1	NA	NA	TGCGCCAGCAGCTTGGGCCCAGCGAGCTTTTTCTCCTACAATGAGCAGTTCTTC	CASSLGPASFFSYNEQFF
TRBV25-1	TRBJ2-3	NA	TRBD2	TGTGCCAGCAGTGAACGAGGGGCTAGCGGATTCACAGATACGCAGTATTTT	CASSERGASGFTDTQYF
TRBV18	TRBJ1-1	NA	TRBD1	TGTGCCAGCTCACCCTTCGGCAGGTCGAGGGGGCTGAACACTGAAGCTTTCTTT	CASSPFGRSRGLNTEAFF
TRBV18	TRBJ1-3	few	TRBD1	TGTGCCAGCTCACCAAGGGACAGGGGGAACACCATATATTTT	CASSPRDRGNTIYF
TRBV4-1	TRBJ2-7	NA	NA	TGCGCCAGCAGCCCTACCCAAGAGCCCCAAGAGTACTTC	CASSPTQEPQEYF
TRBV6-4	TRBJ1-1	NA	TRBD1	TGTGCCAGCAGTCCAAACAGGGGGAACACTGAAGCTTTCTTT	CASSPNRGNTEAFF
TRBV5-1	TRBJ2-5	NA	NA	TGCGCCAGCCGCGGGCAAGAGACCCAGTACTTC	CASRGQETQYF
TRBV27	TRBJ2-1	NA	NA	TGTGCCAGCAGTTTAATGGGCCCCAGCTCCTACAATGAGCAGTTCTTC	CASSLMGPSSYNEQFF
TRBV3-1/TRBV3-2	TRBJ1-5	NA	NA	TGTGCCAGCAGCCAAGATAGGTACAGGCGCTCGAGCAATCAGCCCCAGCATTTT	CASSQDRYRRSSNQPQHF
TRBV18	TRBJ1-2	NA	TRBD1	TGTGCCAGCTCACCCGGGACAGCCAACTCGTATGGCTACACCTTC	CASSPGTANSYGYTF
TRBV5-1	TRBJ1-5	NA	TRBD1	TGCGCCAGCAGCTTGGGATACGACAGGGGTGGTGGCAATCAGCCCCAGCATTTT	CASSLGYDRGGGNQPQHF
TRBV2	TRBJ1-6	NA	NA	TGTGCCAGCACTACGGGGTCCTATAATTCACCCCTCCACTTT	CASTTGSYNSPLHF
TRBV10-1	TRBJ1-2	NA	TRBD1	TGCGCCAGCAGCAAGACAGGGCGCCAAAGCTATGGCTACACCTTC	CASSKTGRQSYGYTF
TRBV18	TRBJ2-3	few	NA	TGTGCCAGCTCACCAAGTCAAGTCGAGGGTTTCGCAGATACGCAGTATTTT	CASSPSQVEGFADTQYF
TRBV18	TRBJ2-7	NA	TRBD2	TGTGCCAGCTCACCGGGGACTAGCGGCTACGAGCAGTACTTC	CASSPGTSGYEQYF
TRBV7-9	TRBJ1-2	NA	NA	TGTGCCAGCAGCTTGGGGAAGGGGTCAGAGGGCTACACCTTC	CASSLGKGSEGYTF
TRBV6-5	TRBJ2-7	once	NA	TGTGCCAGCACTCTACCTTCCAGGGTCCACGAGCAGTACTTC	CASTLPSRVHEQYF
TRBV5-1	TRBJ2-1	NA	NA	TGCGCCAGCAGCTTGGAACTTAGCTCCTACAATGAGCAGTTCTTC	CASSLELSSYNEQFF
TRBV18	TRBJ2-7	NA	TRBD1	TGTGCCAGCTCATGGGGACAGGGTTCGGACGAGCAGTACTTC	CASSWGQGSDEQYF
TRBV12-1	TRBJ2-7	few	NA	TGTGCCAGCAGCTTCCGGGACTTCGAAACCTACGAGCAGTACTTC	CASSFRDFETYEQYF
TRBV9	TRBJ2-1	NA	TRBD2	TGTGCCAGCAGCGCGGGACTAGCGAACTCCTACAATGAGCAGTTCTTC	CASSAGLANSYNEQFF
TRBV19	TRBJ2-3	NA	NA	TGTGCCAGTACCAAGGGGGGGACCCTTATGACGCAGTATTTT	CASTKGGTLMTQYF
TRBV29-1	TRBJ2-1	NA	NA	TGCAGCGTTGAGACGGGGGGCACCTCCTACAATGAGCAGTTCTTC	CSVETGGTSYNEQFF
TRBV19	TRBJ1-2	NA	TRBD1	TGTGCCAGTAGTATTCAGGGGGTTAATGGCTACACCTTC	CASSIQGVNGYTF
TRBV5-1	TRBJ2-5	NA	NA	TGCGCCAGCAGCTGGGGGCAAGGGGAGACCCAGTACTTC	CASSWGQGETQYF
TRBV24-1	TRBJ1-2	NA	NA	TGTGCCACCAGTGGACCCGAGGGCGGCTACACCTTC	CATSGPEGGYTF
TRBV3-1/TRBV3-2	TRBJ1-2	once	NA	TGTGCCAGCAGCCAAGAAGGGGTACCCTATGGCTACACCTTC	CASSQEGVPYGYTF
TRBV5-6	TRBJ1-1	NA	NA	TGTGCCAGCAGCTTGCGCCAGCGCACTGAAGCTTTCTTT	CASSLRQRTEAFF
TRBV7-6	TRBJ1-1	NA	TRBD1	TGTGCCAGCAGCCCCGGGACAGGCTATTCGAACACTGAAGCTTTCTTT	CASSPGTGYSNTEAFF
TRBV2	TRBJ2-5	NA	TRBD1	TGTGCCAGCAGTACAGGGGTTGGGGAGACCCAGTACTTC	CASSTGVGETQYF
TRBV5-1	TRBJ2-7	once	TRBD2	TGCGCCAGCAGCTTGGAAGGGACTAGCGGGACGAACCCCTACGAGCAGTACTTC	CASSLEGTSGTNPYEQYF